The rows below give T cell receptor beta chains drawn from one sample of a study of control samples from healthy donors and cancer patients. Produced via immunoSEQ multiplex PCR; TCRdb's table is partial and in-frame only. This sample has about 120,000 clones; 70% to 90% occur once, and the top ten carry roughly 43%. The sequencing sample was made of blood. The origin of the receptors is a man aged 45-60 years in good health. Both conserved end residues are part of each CDR3. Fields, in order: clone size, V gene, J gene, D gene, CDR3 DNA, CDR3 protein. The D gene is left open where the match is weak. Clone size appears in some rows only: once, few, many, or a class for an expanded clone.

clone_size: NA; v_call: TRBV2; j_call: TRBJ1-1; d_call: NA; cdr3_nt: TGTGCCAGCACCCAAGGGGGGGGGAACACTGAAGCTTTCTTT; cdr3_aa: CASTQGGGNTEAFF
clone_size: NA; v_call: TRBV18; j_call: TRBJ1-6; d_call: NA; cdr3_nt: TGTGCCAGCTCCCGAGACAGTCGATCTTCACCCCTCCACTTT; cdr3_aa: CASSRDSRSSPLHF
clone_size: NA; v_call: TRBV19; j_call: TRBJ1-1; d_call: TRBD1; cdr3_nt: TGTGCCAGTATAAGAGACAGGGACGGAATAGGAGCTTTCTTT; cdr3_aa: CASIRDRDGIGAFF
clone_size: NA; v_call: TRBV19; j_call: TRBJ2-3; d_call: TRBD2; cdr3_nt: TGTGCCAGTAGTGCTACTAGCGGGCGTAGCACAGATACGCAGTATTTT; cdr3_aa: CASSATSGRSTDTQYF
clone_size: NA; v_call: TRBV2; j_call: TRBJ2-3; d_call: TRBD1; cdr3_nt: TGTGCCAGCAGTACAGGGGGCAGCGCAGATACGCAGTATTTT; cdr3_aa: CASSTGGSADTQYF
clone_size: NA; v_call: TRBV14; j_call: TRBJ1-3; d_call: NA; cdr3_nt: TGTGCCAGCAGCCAGCTTCAGGGCTCTGGAAACACCATATATTTT; cdr3_aa: CASSQLQGSGNTIYF
clone_size: NA; v_call: TRBV30; j_call: TRBJ1-2; d_call: NA; cdr3_nt: TGTGCCTGGAGTGTACGACGCCTTGGCCACACCTTC; cdr3_aa: CAWSVRRLGHTF
clone_size: NA; v_call: TRBV4-3; j_call: TRBJ2-7; d_call: NA; cdr3_nt: TGCGCCAGCAGCCAATTCAGAAGCTACGAGCAGTACTTC; cdr3_aa: CASSQFRSYEQYF
clone_size: NA; v_call: TRBV15; j_call: TRBJ2-1; d_call: TRBD2; cdr3_nt: TGTGCCGTTCCGGGACTAGCGCTCTACAATGAGCAGTTCTTC; cdr3_aa: CAVPGLALYNEQFF
clone_size: NA; v_call: TRBV21-1; j_call: TRBJ1-1; d_call: NA; cdr3_nt: TGTGCCAGCAGCAGCAAAGGAGGGGGGGCGAGCCTTAACACTGAAGCTTTCTTT; cdr3_aa: CASSSKGGGASLNTEAFF
clone_size: NA; v_call: TRBV12-2; j_call: TRBJ1-2; d_call: NA; cdr3_nt: TGTGCAAGTCGCTCCATAAAAGGCGCCTCGAGACATCGCTACACCTTC; cdr3_aa: CASRSIKGASRHRYTF
clone_size: NA; v_call: TRBV29-1; j_call: TRBJ2-7; d_call: TRBD1; cdr3_nt: TGCAGCGTGACTCAGGGGGCGGGCGAGCAGTACTTC; cdr3_aa: CSVTQGAGEQYF
clone_size: once; v_call: TRBV5-1; j_call: TRBJ2-7; d_call: NA; cdr3_nt: TGCGCCAGCAGCTCCCCCGAGACCGATCCCTACGAGCAGTACTTC; cdr3_aa: CASSSPETDPYEQYF
clone_size: NA; v_call: TRBV5-1; j_call: TRBJ2-3; d_call: NA; cdr3_nt: TGCGCCAGCAGCTTGGACAGAAGCACAGATACGCAGTATTTT; cdr3_aa: CASSLDRSTDTQYF
clone_size: NA; v_call: TRBV5-1; j_call: TRBJ1-2; d_call: NA; cdr3_nt: TGCGCCAGCAGCTCCCCTTATGGCTACACCTTC; cdr3_aa: CASSSPYGYTF
clone_size: NA; v_call: TRBV7-6; j_call: TRBJ2-1; d_call: NA; cdr3_nt: TGTGCCAGCAGCTGGTTGGCCAATGAGCAGTTCTTC; cdr3_aa: CASSWLANEQFF
clone_size: NA; v_call: TRBV30; j_call: TRBJ2-3; d_call: NA; cdr3_nt: TGTGCCTGGAGCGTCAGCACAGATACGCAGTATTTT; cdr3_aa: CAWSVSTDTQYF
clone_size: NA; v_call: TRBV3-1/TRBV3-2; j_call: TRBJ1-5; d_call: TRBD1; cdr3_nt: TGTGCCAGCAGCCTCGGACAGGGGGTGAGTCAGCCCCAGCATTTT; cdr3_aa: CASSLGQGVSQPQHF
clone_size: NA; v_call: TRBV2; j_call: TRBJ1-2; d_call: NA; cdr3_nt: TGTGCCAGCAGTGAATATCAGGGTGAGAACTATGGCTACACCTTC; cdr3_aa: CASSEYQGENYGYTF
clone_size: once; v_call: TRBV5-1; j_call: TRBJ1-2; d_call: TRBD1; cdr3_nt: TGCGCCAGCAGCCTGGGACAGGTGAACTATGGCTACACCTTC; cdr3_aa: CASSLGQVNYGYTF
clone_size: NA; v_call: TRBV18; j_call: TRBJ1-1; d_call: NA; cdr3_nt: TGTGCCAGCTCACCGAGGGGAGGGAACACTGAAGCTTTCTTT; cdr3_aa: CASSPRGGNTEAFF
clone_size: NA; v_call: TRBV5-4; j_call: TRBJ2-3; d_call: TRBD2; cdr3_nt: TGTGCCAGCAGCTTCTGGCTAGCGGGGGGGCTGAATACGCAGTATTTT; cdr3_aa: CASSFWLAGGLNTQYF
clone_size: NA; v_call: TRBV9; j_call: TRBJ1-2; d_call: NA; cdr3_nt: TGTGCCAGCAGCGAAACAGATGGCTACACCTTC; cdr3_aa: CASSETDGYTF
clone_size: NA; v_call: TRBV12-1; j_call: TRBJ1-2; d_call: NA; cdr3_nt: TGTGCCAGCAGCGCTAAATCTCGGTCCTATGGCTACACCTTC; cdr3_aa: CASSAKSRSYGYTF
clone_size: NA; v_call: TRBV9; j_call: TRBJ2-5; d_call: TRBD2; cdr3_nt: TGTGCCAGCAGCGAAAGCGGGGGGGCAGAGACCCAGTACTTC; cdr3_aa: CASSESGGAETQYF
clone_size: NA; v_call: TRBV19; j_call: TRBJ1-4; d_call: TRBD1; cdr3_nt: TGTGCCAGTAGTTTTCGAGGACAGGGCCTAAGTGAAAAACTGTTTTTT; cdr3_aa: CASSFRGQGLSEKLFF
clone_size: NA; v_call: TRBV6-6; j_call: TRBJ2-7; d_call: TRBD1; cdr3_nt: TGTGCCAGCTTTATATCGGACAGGGGGAACGAGCAGTACTTC; cdr3_aa: CASFISDRGNEQYF
clone_size: NA; v_call: TRBV30; j_call: TRBJ2-7; d_call: NA; cdr3_nt: TGTGCCTGGAGTGTAACGGGATCCTACGAGCAGTACTTC; cdr3_aa: CAWSVTGSYEQYF
clone_size: NA; v_call: TRBV2; j_call: TRBJ2-2; d_call: TRBD2; cdr3_nt: TGTGCCAGCAGTGGACTAGCGGGGGTGAACACCGGGGAGCTGTTTTTT; cdr3_aa: CASSGLAGVNTGELFF
clone_size: NA; v_call: TRBV6-5; j_call: TRBJ2-1; d_call: TRBD2; cdr3_nt: TGTGCCAGCACCCTAGCGGGCAGCTACAATGAGCAGTTCTTC; cdr3_aa: CASTLAGSYNEQFF
clone_size: NA; v_call: TRBV4-3; j_call: TRBJ1-5; d_call: NA; cdr3_nt: TGCGCCAGCAGCCAAGAGCTATCTAGCAATCAGCCCCAGCATTTT; cdr3_aa: CASSQELSSNQPQHF
clone_size: few; v_call: TRBV5-4; j_call: TRBJ1-2; d_call: NA; cdr3_nt: TGTGCCAGCAGCTTGGTCGCCGGAAACTATGGCTACACCTTC; cdr3_aa: CASSLVAGNYGYTF
clone_size: NA; v_call: TRBV7-2; j_call: TRBJ2-5; d_call: NA; cdr3_nt: TGTGCCAGCAGCTACGGGGGTCCCGGGGGAGAGACCCAGTACTTC; cdr3_aa: CASSYGGPGGETQYF
clone_size: once; v_call: TRBV9; j_call: TRBJ1-1; d_call: TRBD1; cdr3_nt: TGTGCCAGCAGCGTGGCCAGGGGGGGCACTGAAGCTTTCTTT; cdr3_aa: CASSVARGGTEAFF
clone_size: NA; v_call: TRBV6-5; j_call: TRBJ1-2; d_call: TRBD1; cdr3_nt: TGTGCCAGCAGTCCCCGGACAGGGAAAGGCTACACCTTC; cdr3_aa: CASSPRTGKGYTF
clone_size: few; v_call: TRBV5-1; j_call: TRBJ1-3; d_call: TRBD1; cdr3_nt: TGCGCCAGCACACTGACAGGGAGCTCTGGAAACACCATATATTTT; cdr3_aa: CASTLTGSSGNTIYF
clone_size: NA; v_call: TRBV19; j_call: TRBJ2-7; d_call: NA; cdr3_nt: TGTGCCAGTAGTATGGGGGGAGAAGGTAACGAGCAGTACTTC; cdr3_aa: CASSMGGEGNEQYF
clone_size: NA; v_call: TRBV11-2; j_call: TRBJ1-2; d_call: NA; cdr3_nt: TGTGCCAGCAGCGCCCGGGTGGATGGTGGCTACACCTTC; cdr3_aa: CASSARVDGGYTF
clone_size: NA; v_call: TRBV25-1; j_call: TRBJ2-7; d_call: NA; cdr3_nt: TGTGCCACCAAAAGTTCGAGCTCCTACGAGCAGTACTTC; cdr3_aa: CATKSSSSYEQYF
clone_size: once; v_call: TRBV5-8; j_call: TRBJ2-7; d_call: NA; cdr3_nt: TGTGCCAGCAGCACCCGGAGGAGGCTAGGCTACGAGCAGTACTTC; cdr3_aa: CASSTRRRLGYEQYF
clone_size: once; v_call: TRBV5-6; j_call: TRBJ1-4; d_call: NA; cdr3_nt: TGTGCCAGCAGCCATAATGAAAAACTGTTTTTT; cdr3_aa: CASSHNEKLFF
clone_size: NA; v_call: TRBV6-5; j_call: TRBJ1-4; d_call: TRBD1; cdr3_nt: TGTGCCAGCAGTTACCACAGGGGGCTAAATGAAAAACTGTTTTTT; cdr3_aa: CASSYHRGLNEKLFF
clone_size: NA; v_call: TRBV7-2; j_call: TRBJ2-1; d_call: NA; cdr3_nt: TGTGCCAGCAGCTCGGACACTTACAATGAGCAGTTCTTC; cdr3_aa: CASSSDTYNEQFF